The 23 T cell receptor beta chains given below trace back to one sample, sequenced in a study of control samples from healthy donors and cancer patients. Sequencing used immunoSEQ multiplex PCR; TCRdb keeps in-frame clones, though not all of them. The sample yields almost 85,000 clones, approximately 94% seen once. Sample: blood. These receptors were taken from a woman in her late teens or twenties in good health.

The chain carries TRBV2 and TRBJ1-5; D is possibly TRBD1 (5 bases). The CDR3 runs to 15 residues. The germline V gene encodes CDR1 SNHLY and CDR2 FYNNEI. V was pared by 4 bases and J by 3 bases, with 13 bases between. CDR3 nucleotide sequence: TGTGCCAGCAGTGTAGGGGAGATATACAATCAGCCCCAGCATTTT. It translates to CASSVGEIYNQPQHF. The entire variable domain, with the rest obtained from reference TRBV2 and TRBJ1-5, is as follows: EPEVTQTPSHQVTQMGQEVILRCVPISNHLYFYWYRQILGQKVEFLVSFYNNEISEKSEIFDDQFSVERPDGSNFTLKIRSTKLEDSAMYFCASSVGEIYNQPQHFGDGTRLSIL.

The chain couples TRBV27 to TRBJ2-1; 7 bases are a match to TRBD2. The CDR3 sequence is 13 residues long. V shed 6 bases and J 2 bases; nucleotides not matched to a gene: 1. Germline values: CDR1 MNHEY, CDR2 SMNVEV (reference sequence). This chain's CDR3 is CASRGGPYNEQFF. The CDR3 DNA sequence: TGTGCCAGCAGGGGAGGGCCCTACAATGAGCAGTTCTTC.

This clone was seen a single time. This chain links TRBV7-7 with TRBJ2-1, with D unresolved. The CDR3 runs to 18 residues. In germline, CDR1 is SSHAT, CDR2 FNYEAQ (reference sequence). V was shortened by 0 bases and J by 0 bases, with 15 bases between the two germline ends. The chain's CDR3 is CASSLAPSALGSYNEQFF. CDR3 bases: TGTGCCAGCAGCTTAGCGCCGAGCGCCCTCGGCTCCTACAATGAGCAGTTCTTC.

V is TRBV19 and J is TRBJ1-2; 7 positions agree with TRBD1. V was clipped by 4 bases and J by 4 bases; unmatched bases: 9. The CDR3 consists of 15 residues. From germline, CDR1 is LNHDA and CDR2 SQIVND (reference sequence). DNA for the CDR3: TGTGCCAGTAGTAAGCCGGGACAGCCCTCCTATGGCTACACCTTC. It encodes CASSKPGQPSYGYTF. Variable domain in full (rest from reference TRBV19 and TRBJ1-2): DGGITQSPKYLFRKEGQNVTLSCEQNLNHDAMYWYRQDPGQGLRLIYYSQIVNDFQKGDIAEGYSVSREKKESFPLTVTSAQKNPTAFYLCASSKPGQPSYGYTFGSGTRLTVV.

The CDR3 spells CASSSPPGGNRRDTQYF. The CDR3 DNA reads TGTGCCAGCAGTTCCCCGCCGGGGGGTAATCGGAGGGATACGCAGTATTTT. This rearrangement joins TRBV2 to TRBJ2-3; TRBD2 matches at 7 bases. The junction had 17 bases not matched to a gene; V was cut back by 5 bases and J by 6 bases. The CDR3 contains 17 residues. CDR1 is SNHLY, CDR2 FYNNEI, per germline. Based on the CDR3 plus reference TRBV2 and TRBJ2-3, the full variable domain is EPEVTQTPSHQVTQMGQEVILRCVPISNHLYFYWYRQILGQKVEFLVSFYNNEISEKSEIFDDQFSVERPDGSNFTLKIRSTKLEDSAMYFCASSSPPGGNRRDTQYFGPGTRLTVL.

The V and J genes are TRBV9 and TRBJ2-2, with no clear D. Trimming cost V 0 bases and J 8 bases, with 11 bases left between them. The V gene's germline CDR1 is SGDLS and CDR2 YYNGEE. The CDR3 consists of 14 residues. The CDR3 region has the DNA TGTGCCAGCAGCGTAGTTTCGTCCGCTGGGGAGCTGTTTTTT. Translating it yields CASSVVSSAGELFF.

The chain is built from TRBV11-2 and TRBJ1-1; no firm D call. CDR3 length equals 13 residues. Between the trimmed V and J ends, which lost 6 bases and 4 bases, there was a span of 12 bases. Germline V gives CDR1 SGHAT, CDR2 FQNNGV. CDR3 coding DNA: TGTGCCAGCAGACAGCTTTGGGGCACTGAAGCTTTCTTT. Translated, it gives CASRQLWGTEAFF.

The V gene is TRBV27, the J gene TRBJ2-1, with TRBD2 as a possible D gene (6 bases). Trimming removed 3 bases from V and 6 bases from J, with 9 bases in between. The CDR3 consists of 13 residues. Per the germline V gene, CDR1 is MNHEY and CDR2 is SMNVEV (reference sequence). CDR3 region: CASSFPGVNEQFF. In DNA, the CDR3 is TGTGCCAGCAGTTTCCCGGGGGTCAATGAGCAGTTCTTC.

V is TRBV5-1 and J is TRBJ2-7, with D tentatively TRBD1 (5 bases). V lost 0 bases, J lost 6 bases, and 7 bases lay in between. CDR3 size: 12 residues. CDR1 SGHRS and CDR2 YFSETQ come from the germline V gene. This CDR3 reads CASSLGQGEQYF. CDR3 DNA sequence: TGCGCCAGCAGCTTGGGGCAGGGCGAGCAGTACTTC.

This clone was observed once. CDR3 protein: CASSGTGREPFSGANVLTF. Written as DNA, the CDR3 is TGTGCCAGCAGCGGAACAGGTCGCGAGCCCTTCTCTGGGGCCAACGTCCTGACTTTC. The V and J genes are TRBV5-5 and TRBJ2-6, with D possibly TRBD1 on 5 matching bases. CDR1 is SGHKS, CDR2 YYEKEE, per germline (reference sequence). With 4 bases removed from V and 0 bases from J, the gap between germline ends came to 20 bases. This CDR3 spans 19 amino acids.

As DNA, the CDR3 is TGCAGTGCTAATGAGAGACCGGACAGGAGCAATCAGCCCCAGCATTTT. The encoded protein is CSANERPDRSNQPQHF. The chain joins TRBV20-1 to TRBJ1-5; 7 nucleotides line up with TRBD1. CDR1 and CDR2 from the germline V gene are DFQATT and SNEGSKA (reference sequence). Trimming cost V 4 bases and J 1 base; bases outside gene matches: 10. The CDR3 runs to 16 residues.

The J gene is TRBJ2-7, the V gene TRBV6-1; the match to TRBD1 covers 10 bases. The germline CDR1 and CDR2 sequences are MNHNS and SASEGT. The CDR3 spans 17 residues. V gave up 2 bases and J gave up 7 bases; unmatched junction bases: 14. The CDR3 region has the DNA TGTGCCAGCAGTGAATCCGGGGGGGGGACAGGGGCCGGAGAGCAGTACTTC. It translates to CASSESGGGTGAGEQYF.

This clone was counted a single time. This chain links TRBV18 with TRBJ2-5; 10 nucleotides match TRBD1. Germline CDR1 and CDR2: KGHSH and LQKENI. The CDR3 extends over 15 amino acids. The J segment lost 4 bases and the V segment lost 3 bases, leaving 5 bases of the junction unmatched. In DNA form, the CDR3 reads TGTGCCAGCTCACCGCTGGGACAGGGGTTAGAGACCCAGTACTTC. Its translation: CASSPLGQGLETQYF.

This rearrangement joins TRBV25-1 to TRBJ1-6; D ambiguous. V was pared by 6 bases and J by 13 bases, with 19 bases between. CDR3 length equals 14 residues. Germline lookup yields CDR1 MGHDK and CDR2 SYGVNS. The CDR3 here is CASSPHEGELPLHF. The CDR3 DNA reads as TGTGCCAGCAGCCCACATGAGGGAGAGTTGCCCCTCCACTTT.

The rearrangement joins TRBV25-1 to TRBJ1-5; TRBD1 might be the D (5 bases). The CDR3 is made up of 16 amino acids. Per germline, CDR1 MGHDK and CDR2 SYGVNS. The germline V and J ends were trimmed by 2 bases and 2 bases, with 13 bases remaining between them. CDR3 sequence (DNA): TGTGCCAGCAGTGAAACCGCAGGGTCGGGCAATCAGCCCCAGCATTTT. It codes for CASSETAGSGNQPQHF.

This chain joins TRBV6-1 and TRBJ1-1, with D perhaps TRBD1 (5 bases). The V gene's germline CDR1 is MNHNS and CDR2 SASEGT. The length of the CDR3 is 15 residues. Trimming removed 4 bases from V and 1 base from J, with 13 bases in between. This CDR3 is CASSVPGQGNTEAFF. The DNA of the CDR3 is TGTGCCAGCAGTGTTCCGGGGCAGGGGAACACTGAAGCTTTCTTT.

Written as DNA, the CDR3 is TGCGCCAGCAGCTCAGGGGACACTCGGTACGAGCAGTACTTC. Translation: CASSSGDTRYEQYF. The chain uses TRBV5-1 and TRBJ2-7; weak D call: TRBD1 (6 bases). Trimming cost V 3 bases and J 4 bases, with 14 bases left between them. CDR1 and CDR2 from the germline V gene are SGHRS and YFSETQ. The CDR3 runs 14 residues.

CDR3 amino acids: CASSFGQGSDTIYF. The CDR3 nucleotides read TGTGCCAGCAGCTTCGGGCAGGGGTCCGACACCATATATTTT. V is TRBV7-9 and J is TRBJ1-3, with D perhaps TRBD1 (6 bases). Germline V gives CDR1 SEHNR, CDR2 FQNEAQ (reference sequence). Trimming removed 3 bases from V and 8 bases from J, with 14 bases in between. This CDR3 has 14 residues.

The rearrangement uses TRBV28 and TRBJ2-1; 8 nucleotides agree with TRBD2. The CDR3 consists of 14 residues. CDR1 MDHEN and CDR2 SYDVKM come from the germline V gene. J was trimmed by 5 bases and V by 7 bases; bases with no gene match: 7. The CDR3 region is CASNRREDNNEQFF. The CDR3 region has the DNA TGTGCCAGCAATCGGCGGGAGGACAACAATGAGCAGTTCTTC. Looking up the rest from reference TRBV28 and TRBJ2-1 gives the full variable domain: DVKVTQSSRYLVKRTGEKVFLECVQDMDHENMFWYRQDPGLGLRLIYFSYDVKMKEKGDIPEGYSVSREKKERFSLILESASTNQTSMYLCASNRREDNNEQFFGPGTRLTVL.

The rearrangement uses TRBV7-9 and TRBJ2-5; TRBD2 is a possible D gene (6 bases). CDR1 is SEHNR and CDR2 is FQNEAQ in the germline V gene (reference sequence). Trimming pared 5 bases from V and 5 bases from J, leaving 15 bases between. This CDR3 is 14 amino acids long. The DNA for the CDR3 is TGTGCCAGCAGCCCTTCGGGGGTTCCGGAGACCCAGTACTTC. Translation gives CASSPSGVPETQYF.

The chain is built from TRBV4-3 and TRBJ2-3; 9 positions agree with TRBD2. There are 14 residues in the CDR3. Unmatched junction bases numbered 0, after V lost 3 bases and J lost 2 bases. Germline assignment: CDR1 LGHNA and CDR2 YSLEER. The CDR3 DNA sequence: TGCGCCAGCAGCCAGGGACTAGCCACAGATACGCAGTATTTT. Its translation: CASSQGLATDTQYF.

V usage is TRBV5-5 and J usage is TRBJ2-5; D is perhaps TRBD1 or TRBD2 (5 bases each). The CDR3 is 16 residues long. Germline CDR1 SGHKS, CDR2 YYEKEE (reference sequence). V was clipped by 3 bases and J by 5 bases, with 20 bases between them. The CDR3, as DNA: TGTGCCAGCAGCTCACCACGATGGGACGGCGGGGAGACCCAGTACTTC. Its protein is CASSSPRWDGGETQYF.

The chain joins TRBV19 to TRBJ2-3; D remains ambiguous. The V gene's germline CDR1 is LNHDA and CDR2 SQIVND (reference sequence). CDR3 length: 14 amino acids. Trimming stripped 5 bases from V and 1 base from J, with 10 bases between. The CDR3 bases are TGTGCCAGTAGTCGGGTTCCGGGCACAGATACGCAGTATTTT. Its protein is CASSRVPGTDTQYF.